This T cell receptor beta chain stems from a study of T cell repertoires in cytomegalovirus infection. Looking at the study overall: TCR beta signatures that were public indicated CMV infection and matching HLA type. Points from the study as a whole: Carriers of CMV plus the relevant HLA were identified by cumulative public TCR beta family frequency. Dominating the ex vivo response were HLA-C-restricted CMV-specific TCR beta clonotypes.

Comments on this clonotype: Its antigen is unknown.

The V gene end was trimmed by 6 bases and the J gene end by 3 bases; junction bases not matched to a gene: 8. The CDR3 length is 15 residues. CDR1 and CDR2 from the germline V gene are MDHEN and SYDVKM. TCRdb recomputed calls from the reads with MiXCR, one row per CDR3 protein. The sample has 900,000 to 950,000 distinct CDR3 sequences, approximately 31% seen once. This TCR was sampled from a human donor in good health (CMV status not recorded). Some clones in this sample may be carry-over from other donors' samples. The starting material was cultured CD8+ T cells from PBMCs, obtained from culture after CMV antigen stimulation. The gene calls are TRBV28 and TRBJ2-7, with 10 nucleotides matching TRBD1. In DNA, the CDR3 is TGTGCCAGCAGACCTCCGGGACAGGGGTACTACGAGCAGTACTTC. It translates to CASRPPGQGYYEQYF.